The 23 T cell receptor beta chains presented below share a single source sample, sequenced in a study of CD8 T cells in ankylosing spondylitis. TCRdb reanalysed the 5' RACE reads using MiXCR and keeps one entry per CDR3 protein. The profile shows a few hundred thousand distinct CDR3 sequences, 18% of them singletons. The sequenced material came from blood, either unsorted or a sorted T cell fraction (not recorded which). These receptors all come from a male donor with ankylosing spondylitis or in good health (not recorded which).

This clonotype was detected a few times. CDR3 residues: CASSLGWQIYYEQYF. In DNA form, the CDR3 reads TGTGCCAGCAGTTTAGGGTGGCAGATTTACTACGAGCAGTACTTC. V is TRBV27 and J is TRBJ2-7; unclear D gene. With 2 bases removed from V and 3 bases from J, the gap between germline ends came to 14 bases. The CDR3 is 15 residues long. Germline CDR1 and CDR2: MNHEY and SMNVEV (reference sequence).

This clonotype has a handful of counts. The chain recombines TRBV6-1 with TRBJ1-5, with D unclear. Germline V CDR1 and CDR2: MNHNS, SASEGT. The CDR3 contains 16 residues. V was pared by 6 bases and J by 1 base, with 16 bases between. The CDR3 is CASREEAGLSNQPQHF. DNA for the CDR3: TGTGCCAGCAGAGAGGAGGCTGGGTTGAGCAATCAGCCCCAGCATTTT.

The rearrangement links TRBV4-3 to TRBJ1-1; 7 bases map to TRBD1. The V segment lost 0 bases and the J segment 3 bases; nucleotides outside the gene matches: 4. Looked up from germline, CDR1 is LGHNA and CDR2 is YSLEER. The CDR3 is made up of 15 amino acids. CDR3 DNA sequence: TGCGCCAGCAGCCAAGATCAACAGGGGCACACTGAAGCTTTCTTT. It yields the protein CASSQDQQGHTEAFF.

The V gene is TRBV11-2, the J gene TRBJ2-7, with D possibly TRBD2 on 6 matching bases. Germline V lookup: CDR1 SGHAT, CDR2 FQNNGV. Trimming removed 2 bases at V and 10 bases at J, with 9 bases between. The CDR3 spans 11 residues. CDR3 in DNA: TGTGCCAGCAGCTTAATAGCGGAACAGTACTTC. This encodes CASSLIAEQYF.

This clonotype was recorded only once. The chain recombines TRBV29-1 with TRBJ2-1; no definite D call. The germline gives CDR1 SQVTM, CDR2 ANQGSEA. The CDR3 has 12 amino acids. Trimming stripped 0 bases from V and 10 bases from J, with 10 bases between. DNA of the CDR3: TGCAGCGTTGAAGAGGTTTATCGAGAGCAGTTCTTC. Protein sequence: CSVEEVYREQFF.

This clonotype turned up a few times. The chain couples TRBV29-1 to TRBJ2-1, with 8 nucleotides matching TRBD2. CDR1 is SQVTM, CDR2 ANQGSEA, per germline. The CDR3 has 14 residues. The junction had 5 bases not matched to a gene; V was cut back by 6 bases and J by 1 base. CDR3 sequence: CSVGAGVSYNEQFF. The CDR3 DNA follows: TGCAGCGTGGGAGCGGGAGTTTCCTACAATGAGCAGTTCTTC.

V and J are TRBV15 and TRBJ2-3; 9 bases map to TRBD1. The V gene's germline CDR1 is LNHNV and CDR2 YYDKDF (reference sequence). With V trimmed by 4 bases and J by 8 bases, 13 bases remained unmatched. The CDR3 sequence is 16 residues long. CDR3 bases: TGTGCCACCAGCACCTTACCGGGACAGGGAACGGGTACGCAGTATTTT. This codes for CATSTLPGQGTGTQYF.

The rearrangement uses TRBV6-1 and TRBJ2-2; tentatively, D is TRBD2 (6 bases). Germline values: CDR1 MNHNS, CDR2 SASEGT. V lost 6 bases to trimming and J lost 7 bases, with 18 bases between them. The CDR3 has 15 amino acids. DNA for the CDR3: TGTGCCAGCAGCCTCTCGGGTGGAGGGGACGGGGAGCTGTTTTTT. It encodes CASSLSGGGDGELFF.

This chain uses TRBV12-3 or TRBV12-4 with TRBJ2-5; 12 nucleotides agree with TRBD2. The CDR3 is 16 residues long. Germline trimming cut 6 bases from V and 4 bases from J; bases unmatched to any gene: 9. CDR3 residues: CASSSSLAGGGETQYF. Here the CDR3 DNA reads TGTGCCAGCAGCTCAAGCCTAGCGGGAGGGGGAGAGACCCAGTACTTC.

V is TRBV4-1 and J is TRBJ1-5, with D possibly matching TRBD1 (5 bases). From germline, CDR1 is MGHRA and CDR2 YSYEKL. V was clipped by 5 bases and J by 0 bases, with 11 bases between them. There are 15 residues in the CDR3. The DNA of the CDR3 is TGCGCCAGCAGCACCCTGACAGATAGCAATCAGCCCCAGCATTTT. Translating it yields CASSTLTDSNQPQHF.

CDR3: CASSQDRQWDTEAFF. CDR3 nucleotide sequence: TGCGCCAGCAGCCAAGATCGCCAGTGGGACACTGAAGCTTTCTTT. This chain connects TRBV4-1 to TRBJ1-1; D uncertain. Trimming removed 0 bases from V and 3 bases from J, with 11 bases in between. Germline loops: CDR1 MGHRA, CDR2 YSYEKL. The CDR3 sequence is 15 residues long.

This chain links TRBV7-9 with TRBJ2-4; 8 bases are shared with TRBD1. Germline values: CDR1 SEHNR, CDR2 FQNEAQ (reference sequence). The CDR3 spans 14 residues. J was trimmed by 8 bases and V by 2 bases; bases with no gene match: 5. The CDR3 loop reads CASSLTTGGDIQYF. CDR3 coding DNA: TGTGCCAGCAGCTTAACTACAGGGGGAGACATTCAGTACTTC.

This clonotype was detected ten times or more. V is TRBV4-1 and J is TRBJ2-5; TRBD2 matches at 9 bases. In germline, CDR1 is MGHRA, CDR2 YSYEKL. V dropped 2 bases and J dropped 4; count of bases not matched to a gene: 11. This CDR3 is built from 17 residues. CDR3 nucleotide sequence: TGCGCCAGCAGCCAAACTAGCGGGCGAGGGTACGGAGAGACCCAGTACTTC. This codes for CASSQTSGRGYGETQYF.

This clonotype was seen a handful of times. The chain joins TRBV7-3 to TRBJ2-1; 12 bases line up with TRBD2. This CDR3 region has 20 residues. CDR1 is SGHTA, CDR2 FQGTGA, per germline. With 1 base clipped from V and 1 base from J, the junction kept 11 bases outside the gene matches. The CDR3 DNA reads as TGTGCCAGCAGCTTAATTCTAGCGGGAGGGCCGGTTCGATCCTACAATGAGCAGTTCTTC. Translation: CASSLILAGGPVRSYNEQFF.

This clonotype has a count of ten or more. The chain recombines TRBV20-1 with TRBJ2-2; D ambiguous. CDR1 DFQATT and CDR2 SNEGSKA come from the germline V gene (reference sequence). The CDR3 loop spans 12 amino acids. Deletions cut 1 base from V and 9 bases from J, with 9 bases between. In nucleotides, the CDR3 is TGCAGTGCTAGAGGGGATTTCAGGGAGCTGTTTTTT. As protein: CSARGDFRELFF.

The J gene is TRBJ2-2, the V gene TRBV14; 11 bases are a match to TRBD2. Germline CDR1 is SGHDN and CDR2 is FVKESK. V shed 1 base and J 7 bases; nucleotides not matched to a gene: 14. This CDR3 is built from 19 residues. The DNA for the CDR3 is TGTGCCAGCAGCCAAGGCTACGGGACTAGCGGCATTCATCTCGGGGAGCTGTTTTTT. Translation: CASSQGYGTSGIHLGELFF.

This clonotype was detected many times. This chain joins TRBV4-1 and TRBJ2-1, with 10 nucleotides matching TRBD2. The CDR3 runs 16 residues. V was pared by 3 bases and J by 8 bases, with 10 bases of the junction left unmatched. Germline V CDR1 and CDR2: MGHRA, YSYEKL. The CDR3 is CASSHNLAGVPDEQFF. The CDR3 DNA reads TGCGCCAGCAGCCATAATCTAGCGGGAGTCCCGGATGAGCAGTTCTTC.

The gene calls are TRBV20-1 and TRBJ2-5; 8 bases are shared with TRBD2. J was trimmed by 5 bases and V by 3 bases; bases with no gene match: 8. Germline V gene lookup returns CDR1 DFQATT and CDR2 SNEGSKA (reference sequence). The CDR3 has 14 amino acids. The CDR3 region is CSARTGAGAETQYF. In DNA, the CDR3 is TGCAGTGCTAGGACAGGAGCGGGAGCGGAGACCCAGTACTTC.

The chain uses TRBV5-1 and TRBJ2-3, with a weak D call TRBD2 (6 bases). This CDR3 has 15 amino acids. Deletions cut 7 bases from V and 0 bases from J, with 15 bases between. The germline CDR1 and CDR2 sequences are SGHRS and YFSETQ. The DNA for the CDR3 is TGCGCCAGCGAATCGGGGGATTCTAGCACAGATACGCAGTATTTT. Its translation is CASESGDSSTDTQYF.

Points on this clonotype: This clone may be a read error of a much larger clone one base away. V usage is TRBV4-2 and J usage is TRBJ2-5, with 10 bases identical to TRBD2. The CDR3 runs 14 residues. Looked up from germline, CDR1 is LGHNA and CDR2 is YNFKEQ. V dropped 3 bases and J dropped 5; count of bases not matched to a gene: 3. This CDR3 reads CASSHLLAGETQYF. As DNA, the CDR3 is TGTGCCAGCAGCCACCTACTAGCGGGGGAGACCCAGTACTTC.

This chain connects TRBV29-1 to TRBJ2-1, with D possibly TRBD1 on 6 matching bases. The V gene lost 0 bases and the J gene lost 12 bases, with 6 bases spanning the gap. CDR1 and CDR2 from the germline V gene are SQVTM and ANQGSEA. The CDR3 loop spans 10 amino acids. The CDR3 here is CSVEEQGQFF. The CDR3 DNA is TGCAGCGTTGAAGAACAGGGGCAGTTCTTC.

The chain uses TRBV10-2 and TRBJ2-1; the match to TRBD1 covers 8 bases. Looked up from germline, CDR1 is WSHSY and CDR2 is SAAADI. CDR3 length equals 13 residues. J gave up 7 bases and V 3 bases, and 2 bases lay outside the gene matches. The CDR3 protein is CASSDDRGNEQFF. Here the CDR3 DNA reads TGCGCCAGCAGTGACGACAGGGGAAATGAGCAGTTCTTC.

This clonotype was recorded a few times. This rearrangement joins TRBV9 to TRBJ2-7; 8 nucleotides match TRBD2. Germline V gene data show CDR1 as SGDLS and CDR2 as YYNGEE. Trimming took 5 bases from V and 3 from J; bases not matched to a gene: 10. CDR3 length: 15 amino acids. The CDR3 bases are TGTGCCAGCAGTTCCTCTGCGGGAGGCTACTACGAGCAGTACTTC. The encoded protein is CASSSSAGGYYEQYF.